This is a list of T cell receptor beta chains from one sample in a study of blood T cells in healthy people across ages. From the 5' RACE reads, TCRdb called clonotypes with MiXCR, one entry per CDR3 protein. The top ten hold about 6.3% of the sample, which has roughly 1,300,000 distinct CDR3 sequences, approximately 60% seen once. Material: blood. Every receptor here comes from a man aged 18 to 35 in good health. Each CDR3 is given with its conserved first and last residue. The D gene is left open where the match is weak. For some rows the clone size is stated as once, few or many, or as a class when expanded; others skip it.

D | size | J | V | CDR3 | DNA
. | . | TRBJ2-4 | TRBV6-5 | CASSYSNMSGMDLDIQYF | TGTGCCAGCAGTTACTCGAACATGTCGGGAATGGATTTGGACATTCAGTACTTC
TRBD2 | . | TRBJ2-7 | TRBV16 | CASSRTSGGFYEQYF | TGTGCCAGCAGCCGAACTAGCGGGGGCTTCTACGAGCAGTACTTC
. | . | TRBJ2-7 | TRBV20-1 | CSAAEPRSSYEQYF | TGCAGTGCTGCAGAACCAAGGAGCTCCTACGAGCAGTACTTC
TRBD1 | . | TRBJ2-3 | TRBV5-4 | CASPPLTGTTDTQYF | TGTGCCAGCCCTCCGCTGACAGGGACCACAGATACGCAGTATTTT
. | . | TRBJ1-1 | TRBV7-9 | CASSPRRGGLTEAFF | TGTGCCAGCAGCCCGCGTCGTGGGGGTCTCACTGAAGCTTTCTTT
. | . | TRBJ1-2 | TRBV27 | CASSLAISGGGYTF | TGTGCCAGCAGTTTAGCGATATCCGGGGGTGGCTACACCTTC
. | . | TRBJ2-7 | TRBV7-8 | CASSLARQGYYNEQYF | TGTGCCAGCAGCTTAGCGCGGCAGGGGTACTACAATGAGCAGTACTTC
. | . | TRBJ2-4 | TRBV20-1 | CSASLLGKQYF | TGCAGTGCTAGTCTCTTAGGGAAGCAGTACTTC
. | . | TRBJ2-6 | TRBV4-2 | CASSQAEYSGANVLTF | TGTGCCAGCAGCCAGGCTGAATACTCTGGGGCCAACGTCCTGACTTTC
TRBD1 | few | TRBJ2-7 | TRBV5-6 | CASSFDRVSHEQYF | TGTGCCAGCAGCTTCGACAGGGTTTCCCACGAGCAGTACTTC
. | . | TRBJ2-7 | TRBV27 | CASSWGKTKPYEQYF | TGTGCCAGCAGTTGGGGCAAGACAAAACCCTACGAGCAGTACTTC
TRBD2 | . | TRBJ2-1 | TRBV4-2 | CASSQGTGGNYNEQFF | TGTGCCAGCAGCCAAGGTACGGGAGGGAATTACAATGAGCAGTTCTTC
TRBD1 | . | TRBJ1-5 | TRBV20-1 | CSARDHGGQSNQPQHF | TGCAGTGCTAGAGATCACGGGGGACAGAGCAATCAGCCCCAGCATTTT
. | . | TRBJ1-2 | TRBV7-2 | CAGSISVAYLQEVATF | TGTGCCGGCAGCATCTCCGTGGCATACCTCCAAGAGGTTGCCACCTTC
. | . | TRBJ2-7 | TRBV7-2 | CASSLARDTSYEQYF | TGTGCCAGCAGCTTAGCGAGGGACACTTCCTACGAGCAGTACTTC
. | . | TRBJ2-1 | TRBV7-2 | CASSLVGLSGAGVGNEQFF | TGTGCCAGCAGCTTAGTAGGTTTGTCGGGGGCGGGGGTAGGGAATGAGCAGTTCTTC
TRBD1 | . | TRBJ1-2 | TRBV15 | CATSRSSGQGLWNGYTF | TGTGCCACCAGCAGATCGTCCGGACAGGGGTTATGGAATGGCTACACCTTC
. | once | TRBJ2-3 | TRBV2 | CASKGGTTDTQYF | TGTGCCAGCAAAGGAGGAACCACAGATACGCAGTATTTT
. | . | TRBJ2-7 | TRBV25-1 | CASSWGQGASYF | .
. | once | TRBJ1-2 | TRBV19 | CGSTFPGYYGYTF | TGTGGCAGCACCTTTCCGGGTTACTATGGCTACACCTTC
. | . | TRBJ1-1 | TRBV3-1 | CASSRRTDLVEAFF | TGTGCCAGCAGCCGACGGACGGACTTGGTGGAAGCTTTCTTT
. | . | TRBJ1-2 | TRBV4-3 | CASSHRTYYGYTF | TGCGCCAGCAGCCACCGGACCTACTATGGCTACACCTTC
. | few | TRBJ1-2 | TRBV20-1 | CSVIVGVSNYGYTF | TGCAGTGTAATCGTAGGGGTATCTAACTATGGCTACACCTTC
. | few | TRBJ1-2 | TRBV10-2 | CASSDWDGYTF | TGCGCCAGCAGTGATTGGGATGGCTACACCTTC
. | . | TRBJ1-1 | TRBV7-9 | CASSYDGRQADEAFF | TGTGCCAGCAGCTACGACGGACGACAGGCCGATGAAGCTTTCTTT
TRBD2 | . | TRBJ2-3 | TRBV7-9 | CAGSWDYRADTQYF | TGTGCCGGCAGCTGGGACTATCGGGCCGATACGCAGTATTTT
. | . | TRBJ2-3 | TRBV14 | CASSSKGGDGTDTQYF | TGTGCCAGCAGCTCCAAAGGCGGGGATGGGACAGATACGCAGTATTTT
. | . | TRBJ2-7 | TRBV7-2 | CASSVLRAYEQYF | TGTGCCAGCAGCGTATTGCGGGCCTACGAGCAGTACTTC
. | . | TRBJ2-7 | TRBV5-1 | CASSLSPDSFYEQYF | TGCGCCAGCAGCTTATCCCCGGACAGTTTCTACGAGCAGTACTTC
. | . | TRBJ2-2 | TRBV27 | CASSVMEFGELFF | TGTGCCAGCAGTGTAATGGAATTCGGGGAGCTGTTTTTT